These T cell receptor beta chains were read from a single sample in a study of breast tumors, draining lymph nodes, adjacent tissues. TCRdb redid the calling of the multiplex PCR reads with MiXCR, one entry per CDR3 protein. The repertoire consists of 60,000 to 75,000 distinct CDR3 sequences, with less than 75% occurring once and the leading ten covering roughly a fifth. Input material: breast tumor tissue. Source of these receptors: a female donor with breast cancer. Some clones in this sample may be carry-over from other donors' samples. CDR3s include the opening cysteine and the closing phenylalanine or tryptophan. Each record gives: clone size, V gene, D gene, J gene, CDR3 DNA, CDR3 protein. D genes are given only for firm matches. Clone size is given for some rows only: seen once, a few or many times, or a class if the clone is expanded.

>NA|TRBV11-2|NA|TRBJ2-2
TGTGCCAGCAGCTCAGGGGTAGCCGGGGAGCTGTTTTTT
CASSSGVAGELFF
>NA|TRBV20-1|NA|TRBJ2-1
TGCAGTGCCAGTAGTACGGGGCTGTTCAATGAGCAGTTCTTC
CSASSTGLFNEQFF
>many|TRBV19|NA|TRBJ1-2
TGTGCCAGCTGGGACTTAACCTCTAACTATGGCTACACCTTC
CASWDLTSNYGYTF
>NA|TRBV14|NA|TRBJ2-1
TGTGCCAGCAGCCGAAAGACTGGGGGAATAAACAATGAGCAGTTCTTC
CASSRKTGGINNEQFF
>once|TRBV20-1|TRBD1|TRBJ1-5
TGCAGTGCTAGCGCAGGGGGGGATCAGCCCCAGCATTTT
CSASAGGDQPQHF
>few|TRBV11-3|NA|TRBJ2-7
TGTGCCAGCAGCTTAGTGCAGGGCCCCTCCTACGAGCAGTACTTC
CASSLVQGPSYEQYF
>NA|TRBV28|NA|TRBJ2-7
TGTGCCAGCAGTTTAGGGGGGCGCGAGCAGTACTTC
CASSLGGREQYF
>NA|TRBV7-9|NA|TRBJ1-4
TGTGCCAGCTTAGGGGGGGTGGGGAGGGGGAATGAAAAACTGTTTTTT
CASLGGVGRGNEKLFF
>many|TRBV28|NA|TRBJ2-7
TGTGCCAGCAGTCCCCCCCGAGGGGGGCAGTACTTC
CASSPPRGGQYF
>NA|TRBV7-2|TRBD2|TRBJ2-5
TGTGCCAGCAGCTTTACTAGCGGGCCAGAGACCCAGTACTTC
CASSFTSGPETQYF